This is a list of T cell receptor beta chains from one sample in a study of OX40 agonist ivuxolimab in advanced cancers. Some clones are missing from TCRdb's copy, which holds only in-frame ones; the method was immunoSEQ multiplex PCR. This table has some 90,000 clones, approximately 89% appearing once. Here the sequenced sample was CD4+ or CD8+ T cells sorted from blood, taken in a trial of the OX40 agonist ivuxolimab. These TCRs come from an adult with an advanced solid tumor such as melanoma, head and neck, liver or kidney cancer. Each CDR3 is given with its conserved first and last residue. The D gene is left open where the match is weak. Clone size is given for some rows only: seen once, a few or many times, or a class if the clone is expanded.

. TRBJ2-6 . TRBV18 CASSPSTSGANVLTF TGTGCCAGCTCACCTAGTACCTCTGGGGCCAACGTCCTGACTTTC
. TRBJ2-1 TRBD2 TRBV11-2 CASSSHPGGGSEQFF TGTGCCAGCAGCTCCCACCCGGGGGGAGGGAGTGAGCAGTTCTTC
. TRBJ2-7 . TRBV4-3 CASALQVERPTYEQYF TGCGCCAGCGCACTTCAGGTAGAGCGGCCTACCTACGAGCAGTACTTC
. TRBJ1-4 . TRBV7-3 CASSPNGVTNEKLFF TGTGCCAGCAGCCCTAACGGAGTAACTAATGAAAAACTGTTTTTT
. TRBJ2-1 . TRBV7-3 CASSPGADYNEQFF TGTGCCAGCAGCCCTGGGGCGGACTACAATGAGCAGTTCTTC
. TRBJ2-2 . TRBV4-1 CASSLTGELFF TGCGCCAGCAGTTTGACCGGGGAGCTGTTTTTT
once TRBJ1-1 TRBD1 TRBV5-6 CASSPNRDRGFTEAFF TGTGCCAGCAGCCCGAACCGGGACAGGGGGTTCACTGAAGCTTTCTTT
. TRBJ1-5 . TRBV4-2 CASSQGSYNHYSNQPQHF TGTGCCAGCAGCCAAGGCAGTTATAATCACTATAGCAATCAGCCCCAGCATTTT
. TRBJ2-3 TRBD2 TRBV10-3 CAISFSSGGSDTQYF TGTGCCATCAGTTTCTCTAGCGGGGGGTCGGATACGCAGTATTTT
. TRBJ2-2 . TRBV5-8 CASSFNPHRADLNTGELFF TGTGCCAGCAGCTTTAACCCCCACAGGGCGGACCTGAACACCGGGGAGCTGTTTTTT
. TRBJ1-5 . TRBV7-8 CASSTRTGPSNQPQHF TGTGCCAGCAGCACCCGGACGGGTCCTAGCAATCAGCCCCAGCATTTT
. TRBJ2-2 TRBD2 TRBV19 CATKQRGGAGELFF TGTGCCACCAAACAGCGGGGAGGGGCCGGGGAGCTGTTTTTT
. TRBJ2-1 . TRBV7-3 CASRPTVAYNEQFF TGTGCCAGCAGGCCGACAGTCGCCTACAATGAGCAGTTCTTC
. TRBJ2-7 TRBD2 TRBV18 CASSPGYLAGGSSEQYF TGTGCCAGCTCACCAGGATATCTTGCGGGAGGGTCGAGTGAGCAGTACTTC
. TRBJ1-1 . TRBV29-1 CSAARTTMNTEAFF TGCAGCGCCGCTCGAACAACCATGAACACTGAAGCTTTCTTT
. TRBJ1-2 . TRBV2 CASSVRTGYGYTF TGTGCCAGCAGTGTTCGGACGGGCTATGGCTACACCTTC
. TRBJ2-2 . TRBV27 CASSLVGTGELFF TGTGCCAGCAGTTTAGTGGGGACCGGGGAGCTGTTTTTT
. TRBJ1-3 . TRBV7-9 CASSSPGRSGNTIYF TGTGCCAGCAGCTCCCCGGGGCGGTCTGGAAACACCATATATTTT
. TRBJ2-3 TRBD2 TRBV7-3 CASSSGLAGGTDTQYF TGTGCCAGCAGCTCCGGACTAGCGGGGGGTACAGATACGCAGTATTTT
. TRBJ2-1 TRBD2 TRBV19 CASSELSGRSHNEQFF TGTGCCAGTAGTGAACTTAGCGGGAGGTCCCACAATGAGCAGTTCTTC
. TRBJ1-5 TRBD1 TRBV10-3 CAIRQGLVGNQPQHF TGTGCCATCAGACAGGGGTTGGTAGGCAATCAGCCCCAGCATTTT
. TRBJ2-1 . TRBV5-1 CASSLDGLGARHNEQFF TGCGCCAGCAGCTTGGACGGGCTGGGGGCGAGACACAATGAGCAGTTCTTC
once TRBJ2-2 TRBD1 TRBV7-2 CASSQLRGLGGELFF TGTGCCAGCAGCCAACTCAGGGGGCTTGGCGGGGAGCTGTTTTTT
. TRBJ1-6 TRBD1 TRBV6-5 CASSSDREENSPLHF TGTGCCAGCAGTTCGGACAGGGAGGAAAATTCACCCCTCCACTTT
. TRBJ2-1 TRBD2 TRBV7-3 CASSLELAGWNEQFF TGTGCCAGCAGCTTAGAATTAGCGGGATGGAATGAGCAGTTCTTC
. TRBJ2-5 TRBD1 TRBV19 CASTPGQGLRTQYF TGTGCCAGTACCCCCGGACAGGGCCTCCGGACCCAGTACTTC
. TRBJ2-3 TRBD2 TRBV6-4 CASSELAGGLDTQYF TGTGCCAGCAGTGAACTAGCGGGAGGGTTAGATACGCAGTATTTT
few TRBJ2-2 TRBD1 TRBV6-5 CASSRDRGNTGELFF TGTGCCAGCAGTAGGGACAGGGGAAACACCGGGGAGCTGTTTTTT
. TRBJ1-2 . TRBV15 CATSRTGDYLYGYTF TGTGCCACCAGCAGAACCGGTGATTACCTCTATGGCTACACCTTC
. TRBJ2-7 . TRBV10-3 CAIGGPYEQYF TGTGCCATCGGGGGCCCCTACGAGCAGTACTTC